Presented here are 27 T cell receptor beta chains from one specimen sequenced in a study of blood T cell repertoires in COVID-19. Only in-frame clones appear in the TCRdb table, and some are missing; sequencing was by immunoSEQ multiplex PCR. The sample has about 190,000 clones, 80% seen once. What was sequenced was peripheral blood. The source is a man in his fifties or sixties with acute or convalescent COVID-19.

The V call is TRBV4-1, the J call TRBJ2-2, with 10 bases matching TRBD1. J was trimmed by 4 bases and V by 3 bases; bases with no gene match: 5. This CDR3 spans 16 amino acids. Germline CDR1 MGHRA, CDR2 YSYEKL. The CDR3 DNA follows: TGCGCCAGCAGCCAGCCGGACAGGGGGAGCACCGGGGAGCTGTTTTTT. Residues: CASSQPDRGSTGELFF.

The V gene is TRBV29-1, the J gene TRBJ1-2; D is possibly TRBD1 (6 bases). This CDR3 has 12 residues. Trimming took 3 bases from V and 3 from J, leaving 8 bases between them. Germline V gene data show CDR1 as SQVTM and CDR2 as ANQGSEA. CDR3 amino acids: CSVDRGDYGYTF. DNA for the CDR3: TGCAGCGTTGACAGGGGCGACTATGGCTACACCTTC.

This chain joins TRBV6-5 and TRBJ1-2, with D tentatively TRBD1 (6 bases). CDR3 length equals 14 residues. The germline V gene encodes CDR1 MNHEY and CDR2 SVGAGI. Between the trimmed V and J ends, which lost 2 bases and 4 bases, there was a span of 11 bases. The CDR3 DNA reads as TGTGCCAGCAGTTACGGGGGCAGGGGCTATGGCTACACCTTC. It yields the protein CASSYGGRGYGYTF.

The chain carries TRBV11-3 and TRBJ2-3, with D perhaps matching TRBD2 (6 bases). With 1 base removed from V and 5 bases from J, the gap between germline ends came to 13 bases. Germline V lookup: CDR1 SGHNT, CDR2 YENEEA. This CDR3 comprises 15 residues. The CDR3, as DNA: TGTGCCAGCAGCTTAGCTCTGGACGGGAGAGATACGCAGTATTTT. This gives the protein CASSLALDGRDTQYF.

This clone was observed a handful of times. This rearrangement joins TRBV6-1 to TRBJ1-2, with a weak D call TRBD1 (6 bases). Looked up from germline, CDR1 is MNHNS and CDR2 is SASEGT. Trimming stripped 2 bases from V and 2 bases from J, with 15 bases between. This CDR3 has 16 residues. DNA for the CDR3: TGTGCCAGCAGTGAAATTACACGGCAGGGGAACTATGGCTACACCTTC. It encodes CASSEITRQGNYGYTF.

This clone was seen at least ten times. This chain connects TRBV7-2 to TRBJ2-7, with 7 positions matching TRBD2. Germline values: CDR1 SGHTA, CDR2 FQGNSA. The junction had 10 bases not matched to a gene; V was cut back by 1 base and J by 1 base. The CDR3 covers 17 residues. CDR3 protein: CASSLDSEAGTSYEQYF. CDR3 in DNA: TGTGCCAGCAGCTTAGATTCAGAAGCGGGAACATCCTACGAGCAGTACTTC.

The chain carries TRBV10-3 and TRBJ2-3; TRBD1 is a possible D gene (5 bases). CDR1 and CDR2 (germline): ENHRY, SYGVKD. V shed 6 bases and J shed 3 bases, with 7 bases lying between them. This CDR3 is built from 12 residues. The CDR3 DNA follows: TGTGCCATCAGAGCAGGGACAGATACGCAGTATTTT. Translation gives CAIRAGTDTQYF.

This chain connects TRBV19 to TRBJ2-1, with a tentative D call TRBD2 (6 bases). The CDR3 runs to 17 residues. Trimming pared 0 bases from V and 0 bases from J, leaving 12 bases between. Germline CDR1 reads LNHDA; CDR2 reads SQIVND (reference sequence). CDR3 bases: TGTGCCAGTAGTATAGAGGGACTCCCGAGCTCCTACAATGAGCAGTTCTTC. Residues: CASSIEGLPSSYNEQFF.

This clone has just a few counts. The chain joins TRBV5-1 to TRBJ2-7, with 7 bases lining up with TRBD2. The germline V gene encodes CDR1 SGHRS and CDR2 YFSETQ. The trim removed 5 bases at V and 0 bases at J, leaving 11 bases unmatched. The CDR3 has 16 amino acids. The CDR3 DNA reads TGCGCCAGCAGAGCGGGGTATAGGTATCTCTCCTACGAGCAGTACTTC. Translated: CASRAGYRYLSYEQYF.

The genes are TRBV7-8 and TRBJ2-1, with D perhaps TRBD1 (5 bases). The germline V gene encodes CDR1 SGHVS and CDR2 FQNEAQ. The CDR3 has 14 residues. V was cut by 4 bases and J by 6 bases, with 13 bases left in between. The CDR3 region is CASSSRRGGNEQFF. The CDR3 nucleotides read TGTGCCAGCAGCTCCAGAAGGGGTGGCAATGAGCAGTTCTTC.

V is TRBV6-6 and J is TRBJ2-7; D is possibly TRBD1 (6 bases). V was cut by 7 bases and J by 7 bases, with 17 bases left in between. This CDR3 region has 13 residues. Germline V gene sequence: CDR1 MNHNY, CDR2 SVGAGI (reference sequence). The CDR3 DNA sequence: TGTGCCAGCAACGACAACCAGGGGTTGGAGCAGTACTTC. Translation: CASNDNQGLEQYF.

This rearrangement joins TRBV24-1 to TRBJ1-1; no reliable D call. CDR1 is KGHDR and CDR2 is SFDVKD in the germline V gene. This CDR3 comprises 13 residues. V dropped 3 bases and J dropped 6 bases, with 10 bases sitting between them. CDR3 protein: CATSDPMEAEAFF. CDR3 nucleotide sequence: TGTGCCACCAGTGATCCGATGGAGGCTGAAGCTTTCTTT.

The J gene is TRBJ2-7, the V gene TRBV6-6; the D gene is possibly TRBD2 (5 bases). The V gene's germline CDR1 is MNHNY and CDR2 SVGAGI (reference sequence). This CDR3 region has 16 residues. The V gene lost 2 bases and the J gene lost 5 bases, with 19 bases spanning the gap. The CDR3 here is CASSYEGAPPGDEQYF. In nucleotides, the CDR3 is TGTGCCAGCAGTTACGAGGGAGCCCCTCCAGGAGACGAGCAGTACTTC.

The chain has TRBV3-1 (or the pseudogene TRBV3-2) and TRBJ1-3, with D unresolved. With 2 bases removed from V and 4 bases from J, the gap between germline ends came to 12 bases. Germline loops: CDR1 LGHDT, CDR2 YNNKEL (reference sequence). The CDR3 totals 15 residues. This chain's CDR3 is CASSQPTAAGNTIYF. The CDR3, as DNA: TGTGCCAGCAGCCAACCGACTGCCGCAGGAAACACCATATATTTT.

V is TRBV19 and J is TRBJ1-2; TRBD1 aligns across 7 bases. CDR3 length: 12 amino acids. V dropped 8 bases and J dropped 5; count of bases not matched to a gene: 5. Germline assignment: CDR1 LNHDA and CDR2 SQIVND (reference sequence). CDR3: CASRTGNYGYTF. The DNA of the CDR3 is TGTGCCAGTCGGACAGGCAATTATGGCTACACCTTC.

In its sample, this clone was seen a few times. The chain recombines TRBV29-1 with TRBJ1-2; 9 bases line up with TRBD1. The CDR3 is 14 amino acids. CDR1 SQVTM and CDR2 ANQGSEA come from the germline V gene. V dropped 7 bases and J dropped 3; count of bases not matched to a gene: 9. CDR3 DNA sequence: TGCAGCGCAACACAGGGGGCAGGGGACTATGGCTACACCTTC. This codes for CSATQGAGDYGYTF.

The chain employs TRBV4-1 and TRBJ2-3; D possibly corresponds to TRBD2 (6 bases). This CDR3 is built from 15 residues. The germline gives CDR1 MGHRA, CDR2 YSYEKL. V was pared by 2 bases and J by 0 bases, with 9 bases between. The CDR3 DNA is TGCGCCAGCAGCCAATCCGGGACTAGCACAGATACGCAGTATTTT. Its translation is CASSQSGTSTDTQYF.

This chain links TRBV5-1 with TRBJ2-3; 12 bases match TRBD2. CDR3 length: 16 residues. Germline V gene data show CDR1 as SGHRS and CDR2 as YFSETQ. V was clipped by 0 bases and J by 4 bases; unmatched bases: 3. CDR3 bases: TGCGCCAGCAGCTTGGCCACTAGCGGGAGGCCAGATACGCAGTATTTT. The encoded protein is CASSLATSGRPDTQYF.

V and J are TRBV6-5 and TRBJ2-1; 8 bases line up with TRBD1. The J segment lost 3 bases and the V segment lost 0 bases, leaving 4 bases of the junction unmatched. The CDR3 runs 16 residues. Germline V gene sequence: CDR1 MNHEY, CDR2 SVGAGI. CDR3 sequence reads: CASSYSTGESYNEQFF. The CDR3, as DNA: TGTGCCAGCAGTTACTCGACAGGGGAAAGCTACAATGAGCAGTTCTTC.

The CDR3 sequence: CASSPGTVNTEAFF. The CDR3 coding sequence is TGTGCCAGCAGCCCAGGGACAGTGAACACTGAAGCTTTCTTT. V is TRBV7-9 and J is TRBJ1-1; 7 bases agree with TRBD1. Germline values: CDR1 SEHNR, CDR2 FQNEAQ (reference sequence). CDR3 length equals 14 residues. V gave up 5 bases and J gave up 0 bases; unmatched junction bases: 3.

This clone has at least ten counts. Other DNA sequences in the sample encode the same CDR3. The chain recombines TRBV3-1 (or the pseudogene TRBV3-2) with TRBJ1-3, with TRBD1 as a possible D gene (5 bases). The CDR3 is 15 amino acids. Trimming took 1 base from V and 0 from J, leaving 7 bases between them. Germline CDR1 is LGHDT and CDR2 is YNNKEL (reference sequence). In nucleotides, the CDR3 is TGTGCCAGCAGCCAAGGGACACGCTCTGGAAACACCATATATTTT. It yields the protein CASSQGTRSGNTIYF.

This clone was seen just once. The chain has TRBV15 and TRBJ2-1; D possibly corresponds to TRBD1 (6 bases). Trimming left V 0 bases short and J 6 bases short, with 18 bases between. Per germline, CDR1 LNHNV and CDR2 YYDKDF (reference sequence). CDR3 size: 17 residues. The CDR3 coding sequence is TGTGCCACCAGCAGAGAAATACATGGGGGCCGAGCCAATGAGCAGTTCTTC. It yields the protein CATSREIHGGRANEQFF. Supplemented by reference TRBV15 and TRBJ2-1, the full variable domain reads DAMVIQNPRYQVTQFGKPVTLSCSQTLNHNVMYWYQQKSSQAPKLLFHYYDKDFNNEADTPDNFQSRRPNTSFCFLDIRSPGLGDTAMYLCATSREIHGGRANEQFFGPGTRLTVL.

The gene calls are TRBV11-2 and TRBJ2-1; 7 bases are shared with TRBD2. Trimming cost V 4 bases and J 1 base; bases outside gene matches: 13. Per the germline V gene, CDR1 is SGHAT and CDR2 is FQNNGV. The CDR3 is 18 residues long. The CDR3 bases are TGTGCCAGCAGCTCCACATCCTCGGGAGGACCATCCTACAATGAGCAGTTCTTC. It is translated as CASSSTSSGGPSYNEQFF.

The V call is TRBV29-1, the J call TRBJ1-1, with TRBD1 as a possible D gene (6 bases). The CDR3 consists of 11 residues. V lost 6 bases, J lost 10 bases, and 15 bases lay in between. Germline lookup yields CDR1 SQVTM and CDR2 ANQGSEA. In nucleotides, the CDR3 is TGCAGCGTCGGACAGACCGAGAGAGCTTTCTTT. Amino acid sequence: CSVGQTERAFF.

This clone occurred a few times. CDR3 sequence (DNA): TGTGCCATCAGCCTTCTAGCGGGGGGGCAGAATGAGCAGTTCTTC. This codes for CAISLLAGGQNEQFF. The J gene is TRBJ2-1, the V gene TRBV10-3; TRBD2 aligns across 12 bases. V trimming: 6 bases; J trimming: 7 bases; junction bases outside the gene matches: 7. Germline-derived CDR1 and CDR2 are ENHRY and SYGVKD. CDR3 size: 15 residues.

This clone was detected only once. The chain links TRBV12-3 or TRBV12-4 to TRBJ2-7; no reliable D call. Trimming removed 8 bases from V and 3 bases from J, with 8 bases in between. This CDR3 comprises 11 residues. CDR3 in DNA: TGTGCCAGCGCGCTTCACTACGAGCAGTACTTC. It encodes CASALHYEQYF.

The chain employs TRBV15 and TRBJ2-1, with D maybe TRBD2 (6 bases). V shed 1 base and J shed 3 bases, with 10 bases lying between them. This CDR3 has 15 residues. Germline V gene sequence: CDR1 LNHNV, CDR2 YYDKDF (reference sequence). This chain's CDR3 is CATSRGAGYYNEQFF. CDR3 coding DNA: TGTGCCACCAGCAGAGGCGCGGGGTACTACAATGAGCAGTTCTTC.